This TCR beta chain was found in a study of blood T cell repertoires in COVID-19. In this sample, this clone turned up a few times. Under the authors' procedure: Reference gene primer amplification in the assay estimated nucleated cell counts. Some clones are missing from TCRdb's copy, which holds only in-frame ones; the method was immunoSEQ multiplex PCR. V and J calls and clone size are copied from that table; D and trimming were computed from the DNA. Altogether approximately 68,000 clones are present, approximately 85% being singletons, with the ten largest covering under 40%. The specimen was peripheral blood. The clonotype originates from a woman of 80 years or more with active or convalescent COVID-19.

The CDR3 DNA reads TGTGCCAGCAGCCGGGACTTGAAACCCCTCCACTTT. Its protein is CASSRDLKPLHF. The chain recombines TRBV13 with TRBJ1-6; tentatively, D is TRBD1 (5 bases). Germline V gives CDR1 PRHDT, CDR2 FYEKMQ (reference sequence). CDR3 length equals 12 residues. V was pared by 5 bases and J by 12 bases, with 11 bases between.